This TCR beta chain was found in a study of blood T cell repertoires in COVID-19 (dated by TCRdb to 2018 to 2021). Regarding the study in general: Collaborator samples came from the United States, Italy and Spain and covered acute and convalescent phases of COVID-19. The material from the prospective study consisted of cDNA or gDNA derived from T cells, B-cell-depleted T cells, or PBMCs. Subjects who had been exposed to COVID-19, were actively infected with it, or had recovered from it provided the deeply sampled blood TCRbeta repertoires that made up the dataset. The repertoires were released in a freely available public database meant as a resource for research on the immune response to SARS-CoV-2. Samples came from the ongoing ImmuneRACE study (first 160 participants) plus 1,254 subjects from 6 global collaborators. Nearly every sample came with metadata listing a de-identified subject ID, COVID-19 status, age in years and sex. Where available, HLA class I and class II types were taken from metadata supplied by the sample provider and were not determined by assay-based typing. What the authors observed across the whole study: How much clinical and demographic metadata was included differed by source and by participant, and the metadata was provided uncurated.

TCRbeta CDR3 regions were amplified from genomic DNA by means of the immunoSEQ Assay, a bias-controlled multiplex PCR. As for the original processing: The number of nucleated cells in each sample was estimated from the amplification of reference gene primers within the assay. To quantify the absolute abundance of each unique TCRbeta CDR3 rearrangement, sequence reads were collapsed and filtered. For each sample, productive Simpson clonality was calculated by taking the square root of Simpson's diversity index across productive rearrangements. Sourced from immuneACCESS, this table was stored by TCRdb with only in-frame sequences that have V and J called. A share of the clones is absent; for the studies checked, an unresolved V gene accounts for under half, and the remainder has no known explanation. V and J calls and clone size come straight from that table; D and trimming were deduced from the DNA. The sample table holds over 200,000 clones, of which around 85% were seen once. Around a sixth of the sample is held by the ten biggest clonotypes.

From the cysteine through the phenylalanine, the CDR3 covers 16 amino acids. The sequence is cut down to CDR3 DNA, 48 bases in frame from base 1. The germline V gene (reference sequence) yields MNHEY for CDR1 and SMNVEV for CDR2. V has 3 bases trimmed and J has 2 bases trimmed; junction bases matching no gene number 2. In the prospective study, participants were 18 to 89 years old, resided in around 25 geographic areas of the United States, and were enrolled through a virtual design. To assign participants to cohorts, the prospective study relied on clinical history that participants themselves reported in a screening survey and a study questionnaire. Recovered participants in ImmuneRACE Cohort 3 were defined by two consecutive negative NP/OP PCR tests, clearance by a healthcare professional, or resolution of symptoms. Each participant in the prospective study had whole blood, serum and a nasopharyngeal or oropharyngeal swab collected by mobile phlebotomists. Additional blood draws and questionnaires over an approximately 2-month period could optionally be provided by prospective study participants. Prospective study blood samples were shipped either frozen or at room temperature before DNA extraction.

As regards this clone: Its antigen specificity is not known. Qualities for individual bases were not recorded, and no much larger clone is one base off.

This receptor chain uses TRBV27 and TRBJ2-2, and 11 bases in between align with TRBD2. The sequence was collected from a man between 35 and 55 years old who had recovered from COVID-19. Sequenced sample: PBMCs or T cells enriched from blood (not recorded which). The CDR3 loop reads CASSLGLAANTGELFF. The sequence in DNA is TGTGCCAGCAGTTTGGGACTAGCGGCTAACACCGGGGAGCTGTTTTTT.